Below, 26 T cell receptor beta chains from the same sample are listed, as sequenced in a study of shared clonotypes between healthy human individuals. Repertoires were generated with immunoSEQ multiplex PCR, while TCRdb's copy carries only in-frame clones and drops some. Of about 1.1 million clones detected, around 78% appear once; the ten largest clones hold 0.52%. Sequencing was carried out using memory CD4+ T cells from PBMCs. Subset reported: CD45RA-negative fraction. All receptors derive from a young man in good health. Some clones in this sample may be carry-over from other donors' samples.

This clone showed up just once. Relative to the germline gene, one junction end is altered; a read error may explain this. V and J are TRBV6-4 and TRBJ1-2, with D unclear. The germline V gene has CDR1 MRHNA and CDR2 SNTAGT. The CDR3 spans 12 residues. CDR3: CASSDMFEALHF. The CDR3, as DNA: TGTGCCAGCAGTGACATGTTTGAAGCCCTCCACTTC.

The rearrangement joins TRBV6-6 to TRBJ2-1; no firm D call. The CDR3 covers 15 residues. The V gene's germline CDR1 is MNHNY and CDR2 SVGAGI (reference sequence). V lost 6 bases and J 0 bases, leaving 12 bases between the germline ends. For the CDR3, the DNA is TGTGCCAGCAGGCCATCACTTGGCTCCTACAATGAGCAGTTCTTC. This gives the protein CASRPSLGSYNEQFF.

A note on this clone: This sample also contains other DNA sequences that code for the same CDR3. J is TRBJ2-5 and V is TRBV5-1, with 7 bases lining up with TRBD1. Germline-derived CDR1 and CDR2 are SGHRS and YFSETQ. CDR3 length: 13 residues. The junction had 2 bases not matched to a gene; V was cut back by 2 bases and J by 4 bases. In DNA form, the CDR3 reads TGCGCCAGCAGCTTACAGGGGAGAGAGACCCAGTACTTC. Translated: CASSLQGRETQYF.

CDR3 sequence (DNA): TGTGCCAGCAGCCCGGCGACAGGGGGTTACGAGCAGTACTTC. Protein: CASSPATGGYEQYF. The chain carries TRBV28 and TRBJ2-7; 9 bases match TRBD1. In germline, CDR1 is MDHEN, CDR2 SYDVKM. The CDR3 has 14 residues. J lost 4 bases, V lost 6 bases, and 7 bases had no gene match.

This clone has only a few counts. CDR3 in amino acids: CASSVGSLSGNTIYF. The CDR3 region has the DNA TGTGCCAGCAGCGTAGGGTCTCTCTCTGGAAACACCATATATTTT. The chain couples TRBV9 to TRBJ1-3; D not certain. CDR1 and CDR2 (germline): SGDLS, YYNGEE. The CDR3 loop spans 15 amino acids. The V and J ends lost 0 bases and 0 bases respectively, with 7 bases between them. The full variable domain, rest sourced from reference TRBV9 and TRBJ1-3, is DSGVTQTPKHLITATGQRVTLRCSPRSGDLSVYWYQQSLDQGLQFLIQYYNGEERAKGNILERFSAQQFPDLHSELNLSSLELGDSALYFCASSVGSLSGNTIYFGEGSWLTVV.

The DNA of the CDR3 is TGTGCCAGCAGCGTGACCTCCGGGACCTTGAACACTGAAGCTTTCTTT. It is translated as CASSVTSGTLNTEAFF. The rearrangement uses TRBV7-8 and TRBJ1-1; the D gene is possibly TRBD1 (5 bases). Looked up from germline, CDR1 is SGHVS and CDR2 is FQNEAQ. Between the trimmed V and J ends, which lost 5 bases and 0 bases, there was a span of 16 bases. The CDR3 has 16 residues.

The chain is built from TRBV7-3 and TRBJ1-1; no clear D gene. The CDR3 spans 13 residues. Trimming cost V 1 base and J 1 base, with 4 bases left between them. CDR1 is SGHTA and CDR2 is FQGTGA in the germline V gene. In DNA form, the CDR3 reads TGTGCCAGCAGCTTAAGGACGAACACTGAAGCTTTCTTT. Translated: CASSLRTNTEAFF. Drawing the rest from reference TRBV7-3 and TRBJ1-1, the complete variable domain is GAGVSQTPSNKVTEKGKYVELRCDPISGHTALYWYRQSLGQGPEFLIYFQGTGAADDSGLPNDRFFAVRPEGSVSTLKIQRTERGDSAVYLCASSLRTNTEAFFGQGTRLTVV.

The chain uses TRBV4-2 and TRBJ2-3; D ambiguous. The CDR3 is made up of 16 amino acids. CDR1 and CDR2 (germline): LGHNA, YNFKEQ. Trimming removed 0 bases from V and 4 bases from J, with 14 bases in between. The CDR3 protein is CASSQERSKGADTQYF. The CDR3 DNA is TGTGCCAGCAGCCAAGAGCGCAGTAAAGGAGCAGATACGCAGTATTTT.

The CDR3 sequence: CASSYSRAGRTEAFF. In DNA, the CDR3 is TGTGCCAGCAGTTACTCTCGGGCGGGGCGGACTGAAGCTTTCTTT. V is TRBV6-5 and J is TRBJ1-1; perhaps TRBD1 as D (5 bases). V lost 0 bases and J lost 5, with 13 bases in between. Germline CDR1 reads MNHEY; CDR2 reads SVGAGI. The CDR3 sequence is 15 residues long.

This chain uses TRBV18 with TRBJ2-3; TRBD2 agrees at 7 bases. The V segment lost 4 bases and the J segment 5 bases; nucleotides outside the gene matches: 6. The germline V gene encodes CDR1 KGHSH and CDR2 LQKENI. The length of the CDR3 is 14 residues. The CDR3 loop is CASSQVAGEDTQYF. The CDR3 nucleotides are TGTGCCAGCTCACAGGTCGCGGGAGAAGATACGCAGTATTTT. The whole variable domain, remainder taken from reference TRBV18 and TRBJ2-3, is NAGVMQNPRHLVRRRGQEARLRCSPMKGHSHVYWYRQLPEEGLKFMVYLQKENIIDESGMPKERFSAEFPKEGPSILRIQQVVRGDSAAYFCASSQVAGEDTQYFGPGTRLTVL.

This clone was recorded at least ten times. The chain recombines TRBV10-3 with TRBJ1-1; D is unclear. V dropped 0 bases and J dropped 2 bases, with 7 bases sitting between them. The length of the CDR3 is 14 residues. Per germline, CDR1 ENHRY and CDR2 SYGVKD. This chain's CDR3 is CAISESEPNTEAFF. For the CDR3, the DNA is TGTGCCATCAGTGAGTCTGAGCCAAACACTGAAGCTTTCTTT.

V usage is TRBV5-1 and J usage is TRBJ2-2; D perhaps matches TRBD1 (5 bases). Deletions cut 6 bases from V and 1 base from J, with 13 bases between. The germline V gene has CDR1 SGHRS and CDR2 YFSETQ. The CDR3 extends over 15 amino acids. The CDR3: CASNARGLNTGELFF. CDR3 DNA sequence: TGCGCCAGCAATGCAAGGGGATTGAACACCGGGGAGCTGTTTTTT. The complete variable domain, with remaining parts taken from reference TRBV5-1 and TRBJ2-2, reads KAGVTQTPRYLIKTRGQQVTLSCSPISGHRSVSWYQQTPGQGLQFLFEYFSETQRNKGNFPGRFSGRQFSNSRSEMNVSTLELGDSALYLCASNARGLNTGELFFGEGSRLTVL.

This clone turned up a few times. Other DNA sequences in the sample encode the same CDR3. The rearrangement uses TRBV5-1 and TRBJ2-2; TRBD1 matches 8 bases. Germline V gene sequence: CDR1 SGHRS, CDR2 YFSETQ. Germline trimming cut 1 base from V and 4 bases from J; bases unmatched to any gene: 0. There are 14 residues in the CDR3. CDR3 sequence reads: CASSLTGGTGELFF. CDR3 sequence (DNA): TGCGCCAGCAGCTTGACAGGGGGCACCGGGGAGCTGTTTTTT.

On this clone itself: The identical CDR3 is also encoded by other nucleotide sequences in the sample. This chain joins TRBV5-1 and TRBJ2-7; D is perhaps TRBD1 (5 bases). There are 12 residues in the CDR3. The germline V and J ends were trimmed by 3 bases and 4 bases, with 8 bases remaining between them. Germline assignment: CDR1 SGHRS and CDR2 YFSETQ. The CDR3 DNA follows: TGCGCCAGCAGCTCTCAGGGTTACGAGCAGTACTTC. Translation: CASSSQGYEQYF.

In this sample, this clone turned up a few times. V is TRBV28 and J is TRBJ1-6, with D unclear. Trimming shortened V by 6 bases and J by 0 bases, and 9 bases separated the two germline ends. In germline, CDR1 is MDHEN, CDR2 SYDVKM. The CDR3 sequence is 15 residues long. The CDR3 here is CASSPGVSYNSPLHF. In DNA, the CDR3 is TGTGCCAGCAGCCCCGGGGTCTCCTATAATTCACCCCTCCACTTT.

This chain links TRBV6-6 with TRBJ1-6; D remains ambiguous. V was clipped by 2 bases and J by 9 bases, with 5 bases between them. Germline V gene sequence: CDR1 MNHNY, CDR2 SVGAGI (reference sequence). CDR3 length: 12 residues. CDR3 sequence reads: CASSYEGSPLHF. The CDR3 bases are TGTGCCAGCAGTTACGAGGGTTCACCCCTCCACTTT.

The rearrangement uses TRBV7-6 and TRBJ2-3; possible D gene TRBD1, 6 bases. This CDR3 has 16 residues. Germline V gene sequence: CDR1 SGHVS, CDR2 FNYEAQ. The V end lost 5 bases, the J end lost 3 bases, and 18 bases lay between the germline ends. CDR3 nucleotide sequence: TGTGCCAGCAGCGCACGCCCGACAGGAGTAACAGATACGCAGTATTTT. This sequence encodes CASSARPTGVTDTQYF.

This chain joins TRBV28 and TRBJ1-2; 8 nucleotides match TRBD1. Unmatched junction bases numbered 21, after V lost 5 bases and J lost 7 bases. The CDR3 extends over 18 amino acids. The V gene's germline CDR1 is MDHEN and CDR2 SYDVKM. CDR3 in DNA: TGTGCCAGCAGTCTACCGGGACAGGTTAGCCTTTATGGGGCTGGCTACACCTTC. Its translation is CASSLPGQVSLYGAGYTF.

The V call is TRBV5-1, the J call TRBJ1-1; a possible D gene is TRBD1 (6 bases). From germline, CDR1 is SGHRS and CDR2 YFSETQ. The CDR3 extends over 15 amino acids. V was clipped by 0 bases and J by 1 base, with 10 bases between them. Written as DNA, the CDR3 is TGCGCCAGCAGCTTGGGAGCCAGGGGGAACACTGAAGCTTTCTTT. Protein: CASSLGARGNTEAFF.

V and J are TRBV9 and TRBJ1-1, with D hard to call. The CDR3 loop spans 14 amino acids. Looked up from germline, CDR1 is SGDLS and CDR2 is YYNGEE. Trimming removed 3 bases at V and 4 bases at J, with 13 bases between. DNA for the CDR3: TGTGCCAGCAGCGCTGAGGTATGGGGCACTGAAGCTTTCTTT. This sequence encodes CASSAEVWGTEAFF. The full variable domain, in which reference TRBV9 and TRBJ1-1 provide the parts outside the CDR3, is DSGVTQTPKHLITATGQRVTLRCSPRSGDLSVYWYQQSLDQGLQFLIQYYNGEERAKGNILERFSAQQFPDLHSELNLSSLELGDSALYFCASSAEVWGTEAFFGQGTRLTVV.

The rearrangement links TRBV11-2 to TRBJ1-1; D gene unclear. The CDR3 sequence is 14 residues long. The germline V gene has CDR1 SGHAT and CDR2 FQNNGV. V was cut by 3 bases and J by 2 bases, with 10 bases left in between. DNA for the CDR3: TGTGCCAGCAGCTTCGGGCCCTCAAACACTGAAGCTTTCTTT. Translated: CASSFGPSNTEAFF.

The chain has TRBV9 and TRBJ2-1; no definite D call. Per germline, CDR1 SGDLS and CDR2 YYNGEE. There are 15 residues in the CDR3. Trimming took off 0 bases at V and 2 bases at J, with 9 bases between the two ends. CDR3 sequence reads: CASSVGLVAYNEQFF. CDR3 nucleotides: TGTGCCAGCAGCGTAGGCCTAGTGGCCTACAATGAGCAGTTCTTC.

V and J are TRBV11-3 and TRBJ2-1, with D perhaps assigned TRBD1 or TRBD2 (6 bases each). V was shortened by 8 bases and J by 7 bases, with 12 bases between the two germline ends. The germline V gene has CDR1 SGHNT and CDR2 YENEEA. The CDR3 has 12 residues. CDR3 sequence: CASGRGGNEQFF. CDR3 coding DNA: TGTGCCAGCGGCAGAGGGGGGAATGAGCAGTTCTTC.

The V and J genes are TRBV6-6 and TRBJ1-2; no definite D call. The CDR3 contains 14 residues. V lost 7 bases, J lost 2 bases, and 14 bases lay in between. CDR1 and CDR2 (germline): MNHNY, SVGAGI (reference sequence). This chain's CDR3 is CASISPAVNYGYTF. CDR3 DNA: TGTGCCAGCATTTCCCCCGCGGTAAACTATGGCTACACCTTC.

The genes are TRBV2 and TRBJ2-3; 8 bases are a match to TRBD1. V lost 4 bases, J lost 7 bases, and 10 bases stayed unmatched. Germline V CDR1 and CDR2: SNHLY, FYNNEI. CDR3 size: 15 residues. As DNA, the CDR3 is TGTGCCAGCAGTGCTACAGGGGGGAAAGGGTATACGCAGTATTTT. This gives the protein CASSATGGKGYTQYF.

The table lists this clone with many counts. Other DNA sequences in the sample encode the same CDR3. The V and J genes are TRBV28 and TRBJ2-3; 13 bases fit TRBD2. This CDR3 region has 15 residues. The junction had 5 bases not matched to a gene; V was cut back by 5 bases and J by 6 bases. CDR1 and CDR2 (germline): MDHEN, SYDVKM. DNA for the CDR3: TGTGCCAGCAGTCCCGGACTAGCGGGAGTGGATACGCAGTATTTT. It is translated as CASSPGLAGVDTQYF.